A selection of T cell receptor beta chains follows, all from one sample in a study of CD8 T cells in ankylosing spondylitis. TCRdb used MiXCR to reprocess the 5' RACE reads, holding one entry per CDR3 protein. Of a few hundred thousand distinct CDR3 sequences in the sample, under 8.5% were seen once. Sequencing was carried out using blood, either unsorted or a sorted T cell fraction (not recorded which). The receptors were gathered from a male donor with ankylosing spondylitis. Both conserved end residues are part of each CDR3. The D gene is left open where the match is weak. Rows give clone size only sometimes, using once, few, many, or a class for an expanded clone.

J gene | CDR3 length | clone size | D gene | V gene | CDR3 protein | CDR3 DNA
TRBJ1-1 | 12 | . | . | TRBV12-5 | CASGLEHTEAFF | TGTGCTAGTGGTTTGGAACACACTGAAGCTTTCTTT
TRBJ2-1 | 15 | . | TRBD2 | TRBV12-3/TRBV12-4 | CASSPQGLAGGEQFF | TGTGCCAGCAGTCCCCAGGGACTAGCGGGAGGTGAGCAGTTCTTC
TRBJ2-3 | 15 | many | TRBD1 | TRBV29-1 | CSVLRQGARTDTQYF | TGCAGCGTACTTCGACAGGGGGCTAGGACAGATACGCAGTATTTT
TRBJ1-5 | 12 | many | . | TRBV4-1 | CASSQGSQPQHF | TGCGCCAGCAGCCAAGGTAGTCAGCCCCAGCATTTT
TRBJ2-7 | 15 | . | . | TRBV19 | CASSIALAYSYEQYF | TGTGCCAGTAGTATCGCCCTAGCGTACTCCTACGAGCAGTACTTC
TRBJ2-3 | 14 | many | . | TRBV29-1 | CSVKPGRRTDTQYF | TGCAGCGTTAAACCGGGACGGCGCACAGATACGCAGTATTTT
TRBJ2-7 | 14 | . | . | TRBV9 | CASSPGQLVYEQYF | TGTGCCAGCAGCCCAGGGCAGTTAGTCTACGAGCAGTACTTC
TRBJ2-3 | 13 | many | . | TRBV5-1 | CASSLASTDTQYF | TGTGCCAGCAGTCTAGCGTCCACAGATACGCAGTATTTT
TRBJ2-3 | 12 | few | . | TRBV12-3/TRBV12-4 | CASSLESRTQYF | TGTGCCAGCAGTTTGGAAAGTAGAACGCAGTATTTT
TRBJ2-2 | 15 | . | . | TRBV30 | CAWRDRNLNTGELFF | TGTGCCTGGAGAGACAGGAACCTAAACACCGGGGAGCTGTTTTTT
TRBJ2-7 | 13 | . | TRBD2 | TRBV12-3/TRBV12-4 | CASTTSGRYEQYF | TGTGCCAGCACCACTAGCGGACGCTACGAGCAGTACTTC
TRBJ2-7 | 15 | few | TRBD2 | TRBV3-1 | CASSQGIAGGYEQYF | TGTGCCAGCAGCCAAGGCATAGCGGGAGGGTACGAGCAGTACTTC
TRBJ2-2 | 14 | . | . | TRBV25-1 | CASSEWTNTGELFF | TGTGCCAGCAGTGAGTGGACGAACACCGGGGAGCTGTTTTTT
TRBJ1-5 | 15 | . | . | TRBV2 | CASSMTSYSNQPQHF | TGTGCCAGCAGCATGACCAGTTATAGCAATCAGCCCCAGCATTTT
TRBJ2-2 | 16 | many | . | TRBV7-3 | CASSSTVGIDTGELFF | TGTGCCAGCAGCTCGACAGTAGGGATCGACACCGGGGAGCTGTTTTTT
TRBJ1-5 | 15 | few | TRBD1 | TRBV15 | CATSTTTGIDQPQHF | TGTGCCACCAGCACCACGACAGGGATCGATCAGCCCCAGCATTTT
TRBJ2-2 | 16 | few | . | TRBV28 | CASTTTGGGKTGELFF | TGTGCCAGCACCACGACCGGGGGCGGGAAGACCGGGGAGCTGTTTTTT
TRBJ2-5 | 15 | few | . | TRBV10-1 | CASSEGHLAQETQYF | TGCGCCAGCAGTGAGGGACACTTGGCCCAAGAGACCCAGTACTTC
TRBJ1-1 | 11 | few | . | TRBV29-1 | CSVVFVDLAFF | TGCAGCGTTGTATTCGTGGATTTGGCTTTCTTT
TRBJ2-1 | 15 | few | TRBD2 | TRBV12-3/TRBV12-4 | CASSLETSGRGEQFF | TGTGCCAGCAGTTTAGAGACTAGCGGGAGGGGTGAGCAGTTCTTC
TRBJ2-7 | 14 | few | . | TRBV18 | CASSQAVPTYEQYF | TGTGCCAGCTCTCAGGCTGTTCCAACCTACGAGCAGTACTTC
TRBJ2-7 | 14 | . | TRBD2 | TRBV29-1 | CSVETSGTSYEQYF | TGCAGCGTTGAGACTAGCGGGACCTCCTACGAGCAGTACTTC
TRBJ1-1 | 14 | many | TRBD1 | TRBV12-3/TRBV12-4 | CASSWDRGNTEAFF | TGTGCCAGCAGTTGGGACAGGGGAAACACTGAAGCTTTCTTT
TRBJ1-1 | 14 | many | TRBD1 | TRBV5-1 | CASSTRTGRTEAFF | TGCGCCAGCAGCACCAGGACAGGGAGGACTGAAGCTTTCTTT
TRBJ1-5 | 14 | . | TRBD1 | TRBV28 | CASTPDRVFQPQHF | TGTGCCAGCACCCCGGACAGGGTGTTTCAGCCCCAGCATTTT
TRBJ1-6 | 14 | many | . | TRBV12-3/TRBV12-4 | CASSLERMNSPLHF | TGTGCCAGCAGTTTGGAGAGGATGAATTCACCCCTCCACTTT
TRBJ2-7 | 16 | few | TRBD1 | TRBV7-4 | CASSYAGTGLNYEQYF | TGTGCCAGCAGCTATGCCGGGACAGGGCTCAATTACGAGCAGTACTTC
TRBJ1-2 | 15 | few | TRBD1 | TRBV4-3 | CASSPRGQEIYGYTF | TGCGCCAGCAGCCCCCGAGGACAGGAGATCTATGGCTACACCTTC
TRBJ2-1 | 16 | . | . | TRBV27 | CASSGRGELTYNEQFF | TGTGCCAGCAGTGGCAGGGGCGAGCTCACCTACAATGAGCAGTTCTTC
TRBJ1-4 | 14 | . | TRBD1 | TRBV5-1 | CASSLLGGDEKLFF | TGCGCCAGCAGCTTGCTAGGGGGCGATGAAAAACTGTTTTTT
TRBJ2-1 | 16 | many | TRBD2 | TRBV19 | CASSVTSGNSYNEQFF | TGTGCCAGTAGTGTTACTAGCGGCAACTCCTACAATGAGCAGTTCTTC
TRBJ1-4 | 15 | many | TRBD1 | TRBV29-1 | CSVVGTEATNEKLFF | TGCAGCGTGGTCGGGACAGAAGCAACTAATGAAAAACTGTTTTTT
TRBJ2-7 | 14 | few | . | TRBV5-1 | CASSLGDQSYEQYF | TGCGCCAGCAGCTTGGGGGACCAGAGTTACGAGCAGTACTTC
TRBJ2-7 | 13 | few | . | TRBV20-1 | CSARETATYEQYF | TGCAGTGCTAGAGAGACTGCAACCTACGAGCAGTACTTC
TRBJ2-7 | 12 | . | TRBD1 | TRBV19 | CAISDRGYEQYF | TGTGCCATATCGGACAGGGGCTACGAGCAGTACTTC
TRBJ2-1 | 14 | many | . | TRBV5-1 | CASSLYSPSAEQFF | TGCGCCAGCAGCTTGTATTCCCCCTCGGCTGAGCAGTTCTTC
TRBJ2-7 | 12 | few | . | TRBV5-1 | CAIITNPHEQYF | TGCGCCATCATAACAAATCCACACGAGCAGTACTTC